These 4 T cell receptor beta chains were all obtained from the same sample, sequenced in a study of cytomegalovirus exposure and HLA in healthy donors. PCR employed 60 Vbeta and 13 Jbeta primers. TCRdb's copy holds only in-frame clones and misses some; the assay was immunoSEQ multiplex PCR. Its table records 150,000 to 200,000 clones. Sequencing input: PBMCs. Receptors were obtained from a woman aged 55-75 years in good health and CMV-seronegative.

The chain uses TRBV5-1 and TRBJ2-1, with 9 nucleotides matching TRBD1. Looked up from germline, CDR1 is SGHRS and CDR2 is YFSETQ. The CDR3 contains 15 residues. Trimming at V came to 4 bases and at J to 9 bases, leaving 11 bases not matched to a gene. The CDR3 here is CASSRTGALGGEQFF. CDR3 sequence (DNA): TGCGCCAGCAGCCGGACAGGGGCCTTGGGGGGTGAGCAGTTCTTC.

The chain recombines TRBV10-3 with TRBJ1-1; TRBD1 might be the D (6 bases). Trimming removed 6 bases at V and 5 bases at J, with 13 bases between. Germline CDR1 reads ENHRY; CDR2 reads SYGVKD. The CDR3 length is 13 residues. The CDR3 spells CAISPDSSTEAFF. CDR3 DNA: TGTGCCATCAGCCCGGACAGTTCAACTGAAGCTTTCTTT.

The CDR3: CASSYSPTSGYNEQFF. CDR3 in DNA: TGTGCCAGCAGTTACTCGCCGACTAGCGGGTACAATGAGCAGTTCTTC. The chain combines TRBV6-5 with TRBJ2-1, with 10 positions matching TRBD2. Germline assignment: CDR1 MNHEY and CDR2 SVGAGI. The CDR3 totals 16 residues. V shed 0 bases, J shed 4 bases, and the junction held 3 bases outside the gene matches.

The V gene is TRBV19, the J gene TRBJ1-5; TRBD1 might be the D (6 bases). V lost 5 bases to trimming and J lost 11 bases, with 16 bases between them. Germline assignment: CDR1 LNHDA and CDR2 SQIVND (reference sequence). The CDR3 runs to 13 residues. As DNA, the CDR3 is TGTGCCAGTAGTCCGGGACACCGAATAGCCCAGCATTTT. This encodes CASSPGHRIAQHF.